This TCR beta chain was found in a study of radiotherapy plus CTLA-4 blockade in lung cancer. A note on this clone: Its matching antigen is unknown.

Study-level results: TCR clones from tumors expanded in blood after radiotherapy plus ipilimumab.

The germline V gene has CDR1 SGHRS and CDR2 YFSETQ. This CDR3 is 14 amino acids long. With 4 bases clipped from V and 6 bases from J, the junction kept 6 bases outside the gene matches. Only in-frame clones appear in the TCRdb table, and some are missing; sequencing was by immunoSEQ multiplex PCR. The repertoire holds roughly 110,000 clones, with over 75% as singletons. This specimen was peripheral blood, taken from a patient treated with radiotherapy plus ipilimumab. This sequence was found in a human donor with non-small cell lung cancer that progressed on radiotherapy plus ipilimumab. Some clones in this sample may be carry-over from other donors' samples. The chain employs TRBV5-1 and TRBJ1-2; 10 bases map to TRBD1. This chain's CDR3 is CASSVGQGTDGYTF. The DNA for the CDR3 is TGCGCCAGCAGCGTGGGACAGGGGACGGATGGCTACACCTTC. Filled out from reference TRBV5-1 and TRBJ1-2, the complete variable domain reads KAGVTQTPRYLIKTRGQQVTLSCSPISGHRSVSWYQQTPGQGLQFLFEYFSETQRNKGNFPGRFSGRQFSNSRSEMNVSTLELGDSALYLCASSVGQGTDGYTFGSGTRLTVV.